This T cell receptor (beta chain) was sequenced in a study of blood T cells in healthy people across ages. This clonotype was observed a few times. Total RNA extraction produced at least 5 micrograms (per sample) for the study. A sample-barcoded 5' primer and a J-beta primer mix were used in a second PCR of about 6 to 12 cycles. TCRdb itself ran the 5' RACE reads through MiXCR, one entry per CDR3 protein. The table shows approximately 580,000 distinct CDR3 sequences, with less than 25% occurring only once. Germline V gene lookup returns CDR1 SGDLS and CDR2 YYNGEE. This CDR3 comprises 15 residues. V was clipped by 4 bases and J by 0 bases; unmatched bases: 5. Separately, the same data were catalogued under a study of T cells of mothers and their children. Turning to that study: Sequencing returned over 10 million TCR beta CDR3 reads per mother and roughly 3 million per child. It was found that thymic selection shapes TCR recombination output similarly in related and unrelated pairs.

The chain couples TRBV9 to TRBJ1-2, with TRBD1 matching over 8 bases. Material for sequencing was blood. This TCR came from a boy under 18 in good health. Written as DNA, the CDR3 is TGTGCCAGCAGCCCCTGGGACAGGACTAACTATGGCTACACCTTC. Residues: CASSPWDRTNYGYTF.